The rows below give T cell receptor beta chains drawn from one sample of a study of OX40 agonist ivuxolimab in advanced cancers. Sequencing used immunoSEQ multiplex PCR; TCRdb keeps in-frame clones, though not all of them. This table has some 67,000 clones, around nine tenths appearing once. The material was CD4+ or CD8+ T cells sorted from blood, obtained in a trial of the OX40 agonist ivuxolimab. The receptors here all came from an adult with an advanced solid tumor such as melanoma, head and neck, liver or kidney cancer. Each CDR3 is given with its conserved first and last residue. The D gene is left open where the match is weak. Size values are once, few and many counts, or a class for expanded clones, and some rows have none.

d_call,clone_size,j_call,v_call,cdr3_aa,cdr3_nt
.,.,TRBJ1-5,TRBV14,CASRGGRGPQPQHF,TGTGCCAGCCGTGGTGGTAGAGGACCTCAGCCCCAGCATTTT
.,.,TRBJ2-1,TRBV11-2,CASSLAGWNEQFF,TGTGCCAGCAGCTTAGCAGGGTGGAATGAGCAGTTCTTC
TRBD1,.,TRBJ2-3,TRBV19,CASSMGQSTDTQYF,TGTGCCAGTAGTATGGGACAGAGCACAGATACGCAGTATTTT
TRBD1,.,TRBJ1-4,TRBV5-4,CASSFRTGANEKLFF,TGTGCCAGCAGCTTCCGGACAGGGGCGAATGAAAAACTGTTTTTT
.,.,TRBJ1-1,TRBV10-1,CASSLQTGTEAFF,TGCGCCAGCAGTCTACAGACTGGCACTGAAGCTTTCTTT
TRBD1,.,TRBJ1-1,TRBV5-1,CASTVHQGVTEAFF,TGCGCCAGCACCGTACATCAGGGGGTAACTGAAGCTTTCTTT
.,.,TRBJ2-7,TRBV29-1,CSALRGLSYEQYF,TGCAGCGCCCTGCGAGGGCTGAGCTACGAGCAGTACTTC
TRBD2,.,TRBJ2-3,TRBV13,CASSFRAGGNSDTQYF,TGTGCCAGCAGCTTTCGAGCGGGAGGGAATTCAGATACGCAGTATTTT
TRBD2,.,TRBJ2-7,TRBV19,CASTVTSETYEQYF,TGTGCCAGTACCGTGACTAGCGAAACCTACGAGCAGTACTTC
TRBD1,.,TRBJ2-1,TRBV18,CASSPGTARDEQFF,TGTGCCAGCTCACCCGGGACAGCCAGGGATGAGCAGTTCTTC
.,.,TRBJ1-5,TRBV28,CASSPSGRGNQPQHF,TGTGCCAGCAGTCCCTCGGGACGAGGGAATCAGCCCCAGCATTTT
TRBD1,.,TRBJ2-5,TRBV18,CASSPRRDSQETQYF,TGTGCCAGCTCACCTAGACGGGACAGCCAAGAGACCCAGTACTTC
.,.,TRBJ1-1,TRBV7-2,CASSYQGNTEAFF,TGTGCCAGCAGCTATCAGGGGAACACTGAAGCCTTCTTT
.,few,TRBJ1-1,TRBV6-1,CASSEAEGSGEAEAFF,TGTGCCAGCAGTGAAGCTGAGGGAAGCGGGGAGGCTGAAGCTTTCTTT
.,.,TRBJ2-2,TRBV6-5,CASKWANTGELFF,TGTGCCAGCAAATGGGCGAACACCGGGGAGCTGTTTTTT
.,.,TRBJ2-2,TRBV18,CASSPWGGELFF,TGTGCCAGCTCACCTTGGGGCGGGGAGCTGTTTTTT
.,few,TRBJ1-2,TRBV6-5,CASSRDSINYGYTF,TGTGCCAGCAGTCGGGATTCTATAAACTATGGCTACACCTTC
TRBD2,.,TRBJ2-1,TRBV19,CASSRTSGSTNEQFF,TGTGCCAGTAGTCGAACTAGCGGGAGTACCAATGAGCAGTTCTTC
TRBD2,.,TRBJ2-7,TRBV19,CASSIVAGREQYF,TGTGCCAGTAGTATTGTAGCGGGAAGGGAGCAGTACTTC
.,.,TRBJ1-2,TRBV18,CASSPAGDFDGYTF,TGTGCCAGCTCACCAGCAGGGGATTTTGATGGCTACACCTTC
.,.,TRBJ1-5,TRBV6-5,CASSRVGSNQPQHF,TGTGCCAGCAGCAGGGTGGGTAGCAATCAGCCCCAGCATTTT
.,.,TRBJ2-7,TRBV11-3,CASSFARASSHEQYF,TGTGCCAGCAGCTTTGCTCGGGCTAGCAGTCACGAGCAGTACTTC
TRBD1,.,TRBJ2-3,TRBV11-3,CASSFDRATDTQYF,TGTGCCAGCAGCTTTGACAGGGCCACAGATACGCAGTATTTT
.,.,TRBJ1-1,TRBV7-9,CASSFLQGVNTEAFF,TGTGCCAGCAGCTTCCTACAGGGTGTTAACACTGAAGCTTTCTTT
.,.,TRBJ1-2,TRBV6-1,CASSEPGRGYTF,TGTGCCAGCAGTGAACCGGGACGGGGCTACACCTTC
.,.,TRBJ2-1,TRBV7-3,CASSLARNNEQFF,TGTGCCAGCAGCTTGGCTAGAAACAATGAGCAGTTCTTC
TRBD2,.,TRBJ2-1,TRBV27,CASVPTYGGLPTAHSSYNEQFF,TGTGCCAGTGTGCCGACCTACGGGGGACTACCGACCGCCCATAGCTCCTACAATGAGCAGTTCTTC
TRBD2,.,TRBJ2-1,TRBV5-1,CASSTVAGTYNEQFF,TGCGCCAGCAGCACAGTAGCGGGTACCTACAATGAGCAGTTCTTC
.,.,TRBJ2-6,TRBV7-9,CASSLAWHSGANVLTF,TGTGCCAGCAGCTTAGCGTGGCACTCTGGGGCCAACGTCCTGACTTTC
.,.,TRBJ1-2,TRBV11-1,CASSLEGGLGGYTF,TGTGCCAGCAGCTTAGAGGGAGGACTGGGTGGCTACACCTTC
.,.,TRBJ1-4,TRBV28,CASRTRANEKLFF,TGTGCCAGCAGGACGAGGGCTAATGAAAAACTGTTTTTT
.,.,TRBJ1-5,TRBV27,CASSLGGVSNQPQHF,TGTGCCAGCAGTTTAGGAGGGGTTAGCAATCAGCCCCAGCATTTT
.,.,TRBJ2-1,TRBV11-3,CASSLHSGTYNEQFF,TGTGCCAGCAGCTTGCATTCCGGGACCTACAATGAGCAGTTCTTC
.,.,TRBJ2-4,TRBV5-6,CASRTWDPKKNIQYF,TGTGCCAGCAGAACGTGGGACCCCAAAAAAAACATTCAGTACTTC
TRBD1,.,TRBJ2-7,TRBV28,CASSFRRGQGLYEQYF,TGTGCCAGCAGTTTCCGCCGGGGACAGGGTCTGTACGAGCAGTACTTC
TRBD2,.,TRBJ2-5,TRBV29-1,CSVDSGRETQYF,TGCAGCGTCGACAGCGGGAGAGAGACCCAGTACTTC
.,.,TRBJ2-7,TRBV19,CASSPSGTSSYEQYF,TGTGCCAGTAGTCCCTCAGGGACTTCCTCCTACGAGCAGTACTTC
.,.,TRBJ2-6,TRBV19,CASSILNGANVLTF,TGTGCCAGTAGTATCTTGAATGGGGCCAACGTCCTGACTTTC
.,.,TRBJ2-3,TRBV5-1,CASSLAASADTQYF,TGCGCCAGCAGCTTGGCGGCTAGCGCAGATACGCAGTATTTT
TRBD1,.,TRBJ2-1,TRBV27,CASSSRTGSSYNEQFF,TGTGCCAGCAGTTCCAGGACAGGGAGCTCCTACAATGAGCAGTTCTTC
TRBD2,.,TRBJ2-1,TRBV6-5,CASGSGREQFF,TGTGCCAGCGGGAGCGGGAGGGAGCAGTTCTTC
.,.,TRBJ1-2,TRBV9,CASSVAGYGYTF,TGTGCCAGCAGCGTAGCTGGATATGGCTACACCTTC
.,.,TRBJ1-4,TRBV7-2,CASSFKGEEKLFF,TGTGCCAGCAGCTTTAAAGGGGAGGAAAAACTGTTTTTT
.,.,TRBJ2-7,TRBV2,CASRDSGILGAF,TGTGCCAGCAGGGACTCCGGGATCCTTGGGGCCTTC
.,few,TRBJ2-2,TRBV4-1,CASSPKTPGETGNTGELFF,TGCGCCAGCAGCCCCAAGACCCCCGGTGAGACAGGGAACACCGGGGAGCTGTTTTTT
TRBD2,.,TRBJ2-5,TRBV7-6,CASSLSFRGAGEGETQYF,TGTGCCAGCAGCTTAAGTTTTCGGGGAGCGGGAGAGGGTGAGACCCAGTACTTC